Below are 2 T cell receptor beta chains sequenced from a single sample in a study of blood T cell repertoires in COVID-19. Here immunoSEQ multiplex PCR was the method, and the copy in TCRdb shows in-frame clones only, minus some. Altogether roughly 74,000 clones are present, roughly four fifths being singletons, with the ten largest covering around 35%. Sequenced sample: peripheral blood. Receptor source: a man in his 70s with acute or convalescent COVID-19.

The genes are TRBV3-1 (or the pseudogene TRBV3-2) and TRBJ2-3; possible D gene TRBD2, 6 bases. Looked up from germline, CDR1 is LGHDT and CDR2 is YNNKEL (reference sequence). The CDR3 loop spans 14 amino acids. Trimming took 4 bases from V and 6 from J, leaving 14 bases between them. CDR3 loop: CASSRGTSSDTQYF. In DNA form, the CDR3 reads TGTGCCAGCAGCCGAGGGACTTCTTCGGATACGCAGTATTTT.

The rearrangement uses TRBV5-6 and TRBJ1-5; D perhaps matches TRBD1 (6 bases). The germline V gene encodes CDR1 SGHDT and CDR2 YYEEEE. Trimming left V 0 bases short and J 6 bases short, with 13 bases between. The CDR3 extends over 15 amino acids. CDR3 sequence reads: CASSLEGEQIQPQHF. The CDR3 DNA reads as TGTGCCAGCAGCTTGGAGGGGGAGCAAATTCAGCCCCAGCATTTT.